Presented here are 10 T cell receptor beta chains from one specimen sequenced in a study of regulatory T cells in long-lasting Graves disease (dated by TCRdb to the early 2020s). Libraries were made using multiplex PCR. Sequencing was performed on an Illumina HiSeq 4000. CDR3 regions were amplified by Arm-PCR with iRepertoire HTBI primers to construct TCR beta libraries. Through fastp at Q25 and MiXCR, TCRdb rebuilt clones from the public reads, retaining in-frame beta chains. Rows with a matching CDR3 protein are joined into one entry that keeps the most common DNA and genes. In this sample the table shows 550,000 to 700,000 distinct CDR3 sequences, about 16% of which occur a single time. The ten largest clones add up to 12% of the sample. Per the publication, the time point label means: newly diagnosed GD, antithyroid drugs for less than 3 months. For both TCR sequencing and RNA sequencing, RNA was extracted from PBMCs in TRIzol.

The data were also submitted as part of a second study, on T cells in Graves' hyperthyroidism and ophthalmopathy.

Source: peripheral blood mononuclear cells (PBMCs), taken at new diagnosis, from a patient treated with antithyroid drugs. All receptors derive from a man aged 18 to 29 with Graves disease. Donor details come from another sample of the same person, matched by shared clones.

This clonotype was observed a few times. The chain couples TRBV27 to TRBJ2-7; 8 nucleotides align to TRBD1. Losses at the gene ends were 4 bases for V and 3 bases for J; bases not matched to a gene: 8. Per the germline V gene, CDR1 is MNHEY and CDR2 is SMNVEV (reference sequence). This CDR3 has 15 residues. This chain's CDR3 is CASSYAGTGVYEQYF. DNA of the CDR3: TGTGCCAGCAGTTACGCCGGGACAGGTGTCTACGAGCAGTACTTC.

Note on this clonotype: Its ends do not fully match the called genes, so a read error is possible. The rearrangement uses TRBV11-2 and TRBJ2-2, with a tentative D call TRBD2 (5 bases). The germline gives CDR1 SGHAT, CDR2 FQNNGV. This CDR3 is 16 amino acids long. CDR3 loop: CASSLTGLLDTGEPFF. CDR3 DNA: TGTGCCAGCAGCCTAACCGGCTTGTTAGACACCGGGGAGCCGTTTTTT.

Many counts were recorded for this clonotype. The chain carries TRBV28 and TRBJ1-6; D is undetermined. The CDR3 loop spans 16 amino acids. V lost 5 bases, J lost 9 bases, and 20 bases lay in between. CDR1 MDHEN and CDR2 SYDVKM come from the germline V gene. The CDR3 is CASSDPVRLGGSPLHF. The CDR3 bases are TGTGCCAGCAGTGATCCGGTTAGGTTGGGCGGTTCACCCCTCCACTTT.

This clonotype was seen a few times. CDR3 nucleotide sequence: TGTGCCAGCAGCGCCCAAGGACTAGCGGGAGGATTCGAGACCCAGTACTTC. It specifies CASSAQGLAGGFETQYF. This chain uses TRBV9 with TRBJ2-5; 14 bases line up with TRBD2. Per germline, CDR1 SGDLS and CDR2 YYNGEE. The CDR3 is 17 amino acids. Losses at the gene ends were 3 bases for V and 5 bases for J; bases not matched to a gene: 9.

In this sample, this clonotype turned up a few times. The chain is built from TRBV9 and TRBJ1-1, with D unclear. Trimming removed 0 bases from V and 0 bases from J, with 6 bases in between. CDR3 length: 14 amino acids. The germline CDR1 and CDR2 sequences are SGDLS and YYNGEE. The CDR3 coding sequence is TGTGCCAGCAGCGTAGACAGCTTGAACACTGAAGCTTTCTTT. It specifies CASSVDSLNTEAFF.

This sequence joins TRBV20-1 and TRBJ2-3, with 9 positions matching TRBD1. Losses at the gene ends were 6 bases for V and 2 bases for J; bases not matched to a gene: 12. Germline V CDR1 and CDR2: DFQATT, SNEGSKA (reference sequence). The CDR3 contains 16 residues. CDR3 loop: CSAKGFGQGSTDTQYF. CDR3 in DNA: TGCAGTGCCAAAGGATTTGGACAGGGGTCCACAGATACGCAGTATTTT.

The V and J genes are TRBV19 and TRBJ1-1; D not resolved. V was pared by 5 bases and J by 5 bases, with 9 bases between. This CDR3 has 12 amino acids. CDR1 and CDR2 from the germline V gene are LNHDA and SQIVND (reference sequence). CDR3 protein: CASSARRTEAFF. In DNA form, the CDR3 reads TGTGCCAGTAGTGCCCGGAGGACTGAAGCTTTCTTT.

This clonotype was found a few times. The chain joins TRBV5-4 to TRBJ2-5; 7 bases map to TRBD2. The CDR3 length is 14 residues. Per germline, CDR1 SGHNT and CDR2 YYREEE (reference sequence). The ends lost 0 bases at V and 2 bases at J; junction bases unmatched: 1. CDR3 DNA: TGTGCCAGCAGCTTGGAGCGGGAACAAGAGACCCAGTACTTC. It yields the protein CASSLEREQETQYF. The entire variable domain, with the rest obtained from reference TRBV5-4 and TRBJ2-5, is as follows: ETGVTQSPTHLIKTRGQQVTLRCSSQSGHNTVSWYQQALGQGPQFIFQYYREEENGRGNFPPRFSGLQFPNYSSELNVNALELDDSALYLCASSLEREQETQYFGPGTRLLVL.

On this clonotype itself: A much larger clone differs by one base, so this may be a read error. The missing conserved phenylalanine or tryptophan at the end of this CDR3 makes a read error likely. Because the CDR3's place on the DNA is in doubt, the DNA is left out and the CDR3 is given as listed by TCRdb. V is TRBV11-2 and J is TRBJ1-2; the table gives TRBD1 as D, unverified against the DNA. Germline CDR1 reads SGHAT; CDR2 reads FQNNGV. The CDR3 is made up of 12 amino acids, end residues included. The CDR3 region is CASSLDRYGAAL.

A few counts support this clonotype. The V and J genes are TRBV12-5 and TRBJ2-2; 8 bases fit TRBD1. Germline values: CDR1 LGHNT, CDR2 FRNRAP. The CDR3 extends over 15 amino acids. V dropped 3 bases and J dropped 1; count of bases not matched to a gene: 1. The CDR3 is CASGLGTGNTGELFF. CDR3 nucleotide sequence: TGTGCTAGTGGTTTAGGGACAGGGAACACCGGGGAGCTGTTTTTT.